Listed below are T cell receptor beta chains from one sample, sequenced in a study of regulatory T cells in long-lasting Graves disease. TCRdb redid the calling of the multiplex PCR reads with MiXCR, one entry per CDR3 protein. This table has hundreds of thousands of distinct CDR3 sequences, about 16% appearing once. The same data also went into a second study, on T cells in Graves' hyperthyroidism and ophthalmopathy.

Source: peripheral blood mononuclear cells (PBMCs), taken at new diagnosis, from a patient treated with antithyroid drugs. These receptors originate from a woman in her forties or fifties with Graves disease. Each CDR3 is given with its conserved first and last residue. The D gene is left open where the match is weak. Clone size is not always given. Where it is, it says once, few, many or a class for expanded clones.

V: TRBV9
size: few
J: TRBJ2-5
D: NA
CDR3: CASSAQGETQYF
DNA: TGTGCCAGCAGCGCGCAAGGGGAGACCCAGTACTTC

V: TRBV5-6
size: few
J: TRBJ2-3
D: TRBD2
CDR3: CASSLPGGSDTQYF
DNA: TGTGCCAGCAGCCTACCGGGGGGTTCAGATACGCAGTATTTT

V: TRBV7-2
size: many
J: TRBJ2-5
D: NA
CDR3: CASSFGAQETQYF
DNA: TGTGCCAGCAGCTTCGGGGCCCAAGAGACCCAGTACTTC

V: TRBV24-1
size: many
J: TRBJ1-1
D: NA
CDR3: CATSETGRGGNTEAFF
DNA: TGTGCCACCAGTGAAACAGGGCGGGGAGGGAACACTGAAGCTTTCTTT

V: TRBV2
size: many
J: TRBJ2-7
D: TRBD1
CDR3: CASIPGQGSYEQYF
DNA: TGTGCCAGCATCCCGGGACAGGGCTCCTACGAGCAGTACTTC

V: TRBV20-1
size: many
J: TRBJ2-3
D: NA
CDR3: CSAREGDLTQYF
DNA: TGCAGTGCTAGAGAGGGCGACCTAACGCAGTATTTT

V: TRBV20-1
size: many
J: TRBJ2-1
D: NA
CDR3: CSAGGRGGSNEQFF
DNA: TGCAGTGCTGGAGGGAGGGGGGGTTCGAATGAGCAGTTCTTC

V: TRBV20-1
size: NA
J: TRBJ1-1
D: NA
CDR3: CSANRPDTEAFF
DNA: TGCAGTGCTAACCGCCCCGACACTGAAGCTTTCTTT

V: TRBV9
size: NA
J: TRBJ2-7
D: TRBD1
CDR3: CASSVGGGLYEQYF
DNA: TGTGCCAGCAGCGTAGGAGGGGGCCTCTACGAGCAGTACTTC

V: TRBV29-1
size: many
J: TRBJ2-5
D: NA
CDR3: CSVGSGFQETQYF
DNA: TGCAGCGTAGGCTCAGGTTTCCAAGAGACCCAGTACTTC

V: TRBV24-1
size: few
J: TRBJ1-2
D: NA
CDR3: CATSAENYGYTF
DNA: TGTGCCACCAGCGCGGAAAACTATGGCTACACCTTC

V: TRBV5-6
size: few
J: TRBJ1-5
D: NA
CDR3: CASSLAGTSSNQPQHF
DNA: TGTGCCAGCAGCTTGGCCGGGACTTCAAGCAATCAGCCCCAGCATTTT

V: TRBV5-1
size: many
J: TRBJ2-3
D: NA
CDR3: CASRTESTDTQYF
DNA: TGCGCCAGCAGAACAGAAAGCACAGATACGCAGTATTTT

V: TRBV9
size: few
J: TRBJ2-2
D: NA
CDR3: CASSVGAAGVTGELFF
DNA: TGTGCCAGCAGCGTAGGGGCAGCAGGGGTAACCGGGGAGCTGTTTTTT

V: TRBV2
size: NA
J: TRBJ2-2
D: NA
CDR3: CASSEAHPGAGELFF
DNA: TGTGCCAGCAGTGAAGCCCACCCGGGGGCCGGGGAGCTGTTTTTT

V: TRBV6-1
size: many
J: TRBJ2-1
D: TRBD2
CDR3: CASSPGLAGPYEQFF
DNA: TGTGCCAGCAGTCCAGGACTAGCGGGGCCATATGAGCAGTTCTTC

V: TRBV29-1
size: few
J: TRBJ1-1
D: NA
CDR3: CSVDGQGSAFF
DNA: TGCAGCGTTGATGGGCAGGGAAGTGCTTTCTTT

V: TRBV7-9
size: NA
J: TRBJ2-5
D: NA
CDR3: CASSFQQETQYF
DNA: TGTGCCAGCAGCTTTCAGCAAGAGACCCAGTACTTC

V: TRBV6-2/TRBV6-3
size: NA
J: TRBJ2-1
D: NA
CDR3: CASIRASYNEQFF
DNA: TGTGCCAGCATCAGGGCCTCCTACAATGAGCAGTTCTTC

V: TRBV6-5
size: few
J: TRBJ1-4
D: TRBD1
CDR3: CASSYWGQGGEKLFF
DNA: TGTGCCAGCAGTTACTGGGGACAGGGAGGTGAAAAACTGTTTTTT

V: TRBV24-1
size: few
J: TRBJ2-1
D: NA
CDR3: CATSDSGVSSYNEQFF
DNA: TGTGCCACCAGTGATTCTGGGGTCAGCTCCTACAATGAGCAGTTCTTC

V: TRBV18
size: many
J: TRBJ1-1
D: TRBD1
CDR3: CASSLGQGVTEAFF
DNA: TGTGCCAGCTCACTGGGACAGGGGGTAACTGAAGCTTTCTTT

V: TRBV27
size: many
J: TRBJ2-7
D: TRBD2
CDR3: CASTGLAGGLEQYF
DNA: TGTGCCAGCACCGGACTAGCGGGGGGTCTCGAGCAGTACTTC

V: TRBV30
size: many
J: TRBJ2-3
D: NA
CDR3: CAGRQGEHPSRTDTQYF
DNA: TGTGCCGGGAGGCAGGGGGAACACCCGTCTCGCACAGATACGCAGTATTTT

V: TRBV5-1
size: many
J: TRBJ2-1
D: NA
CDR3: CASRFGHPGDEQFF
DNA: TGCGCCAGCAGATTCGGACACCCAGGCGATGAGCAGTTCTTC

V: TRBV2
size: many
J: TRBJ1-4
D: NA
CDR3: CASSEVDGSEKLFF
DNA: TGTGCCAGCAGTGAAGTGGACGGGTCAGAAAAACTGTTTTTT

V: TRBV27
size: many
J: TRBJ2-1
D: TRBD2
CDR3: CASSIAGGGYNEQFF
DNA: TGTGCCAGCAGTATAGCGGGGGGAGGTTACAATGAGCAGTTCTTC

V: TRBV28
size: few
J: TRBJ1-5
D: NA
CDR3: CASSHGWARMGFPQHF
DNA: TGTGCCAGCAGTCACGGGTGGGCCCGGATGGGGTTTCCCCAGCATTTT

V: TRBV20-1
size: many
J: TRBJ1-2
D: NA
CDR3: CSALLDGIRGYTF
DNA: TGCAGTGCCCTACTAGACGGGATTCGTGGCTACACCTTC

V: TRBV5-1
size: NA
J: TRBJ2-5
D: NA
CDR3: CASRFNTEEGTQYF
DNA: TGCGCCAGCAGATTTAACACAGAAGAAGGGACCCAGTACTTC

V: TRBV12-3/TRBV12-4
size: many
J: TRBJ2-5
D: NA
CDR3: CASSSFGETQYF
DNA: TGTGCCAGCAGCTCCTTCGGGGAGACCCAGTACTTC

V: TRBV20-1
size: many
J: TRBJ1-1
D: NA
CDR3: CSARAFSNTEAFF
DNA: TGCAGTGCTAGAGCTTTCTCGAACACTGAAGCTTTCTTT

V: TRBV20-1
size: many
J: TRBJ2-7
D: TRBD1
CDR3: CSARVFGQGTYEQYF
DNA: TGCAGTGCTAGAGTTTTTGGACAGGGGACCTACGAGCAGTACTTC

V: TRBV7-2
size: NA
J: TRBJ2-3
D: TRBD2
CDR3: CASSISGGPVYTQYF
DNA: TGTGCCAGCAGCATTAGCGGGGGGCCCGTGTATACGCAGTATTTT

V: TRBV3-1
size: NA
J: TRBJ2-5
D: TRBD2
CDR3: CASSQQGLAGVQETQYF
DNA: TGTGCCAGCAGCCAACAAGGGTTAGCGGGGGTCCAAGAGACCCAGTACTTC

V: TRBV18
size: few
J: TRBJ2-3
D: NA
CDR3: CASSPVLGTGTTDTQYF
DNA: TGTGCCAGCTCACCGGTGCTGGGCACAGGAACCACAGATACGCAGTATTTT

V: TRBV3-1
size: many
J: TRBJ2-5
D: TRBD2
CDR3: CASSQATSGKETQYF
DNA: TGTGCCAGCAGCCAAGCGACTAGCGGAAAAGAGACCCAGTACTTC

V: TRBV7-9
size: many
J: TRBJ1-4
D: NA
CDR3: CASSLGSPSNEKLFF
DNA: TGTGCCAGCAGTTTAGGGTCACCAAGCAATGAAAAACTGTTTTTT

V: TRBV3-1
size: many
J: TRBJ1-4
D: NA
CDR3: CASSPYGDPNEKLFF
DNA: TGTGCCAGCAGCCCTTATGGGGATCCTAATGAAAAACTGTTTTTT

V: TRBV28
size: few
J: TRBJ2-5
D: NA
CDR3: CASSLWSGGAQETQYF
DNA: TGTGCCAGCAGTTTATGGTCGGGCGGGGCCCAAGAGACCCAGTACTTC

V: TRBV12-3/TRBV12-4
size: many
J: TRBJ2-7
D: TRBD2
CDR3: CASRGTSGGSHEQYF
DNA: TGTGCCAGCAGGGGGACTAGCGGGGGATCCCACGAGCAGTACTTC

V: TRBV20-1
size: few
J: TRBJ2-7
D: TRBD2
CDR3: CSATYGTSGYEQYF
DNA: TGCAGTGCTACCTACGGGACTAGCGGCTACGAGCAGTACTTC

V: TRBV12-3/TRBV12-4
size: few
J: TRBJ1-5
D: TRBD1
CDR3: CASRLDRGRNQPQHF
DNA: TGTGCCAGCAGGCTAGACAGGGGGCGCAATCAGCCCCAGCATTTT

V: TRBV18
size: many
J: TRBJ2-1
D: NA
CDR3: CASSPGQRASSYNEQFF
DNA: TGTGCCAGCTCACCGGGCCAGCGGGCTAGCTCCTACAATGAGCAGTTCTTC

V: TRBV6-1
size: few
J: TRBJ2-4
D: NA
CDR3: CASSAGTPGQAKNIQYF
DNA: TGTGCCAGCAGTGCCGGGACTCCCGGCCAAGCCAAAAACATTCAGTACTTC

V: TRBV6-1
size: many
J: TRBJ2-3
D: NA
CDR3: CASSSLDGVGDTQYF
DNA: TGTGCCAGCAGCTCACTAGATGGGGTGGGGGATACGCAGTATTTT

V: TRBV14
size: NA
J: TRBJ1-5
D: NA
CDR3: CASSRAHVGPQHF
DNA: TGTGCCAGCAGCCGAGCGCATGTGGGCCCCCAGCATTTT

V: TRBV20-1
size: many
J: TRBJ1-6
D: NA
CDR3: CSARDRQWYSPLHF
DNA: TGCAGTGCTAGAGATAGACAGTGGTATTCACCCCTCCACTTT

V: TRBV10-3
size: NA
J: TRBJ2-3
D: TRBD1
CDR3: CAISSTGGSQPQYF
DNA: TGTGCCATCAGTTCAACAGGGGGCAGCCAGCCCCAGTATTTT

V: TRBV9
size: NA
J: TRBJ2-1
D: NA
CDR3: CASSVASGGAYNEQFF
DNA: TGTGCCAGCAGCGTAGCTTCGGGCGGGGCTTACAATGAGCAGTTCTTC

V: TRBV18
size: many
J: TRBJ2-5
D: NA
CDR3: CASSPETDPYQETQYF
DNA: TGTGCCAGCTCACCAGAGACGGACCCGTACCAAGAGACCCAGTACTTC